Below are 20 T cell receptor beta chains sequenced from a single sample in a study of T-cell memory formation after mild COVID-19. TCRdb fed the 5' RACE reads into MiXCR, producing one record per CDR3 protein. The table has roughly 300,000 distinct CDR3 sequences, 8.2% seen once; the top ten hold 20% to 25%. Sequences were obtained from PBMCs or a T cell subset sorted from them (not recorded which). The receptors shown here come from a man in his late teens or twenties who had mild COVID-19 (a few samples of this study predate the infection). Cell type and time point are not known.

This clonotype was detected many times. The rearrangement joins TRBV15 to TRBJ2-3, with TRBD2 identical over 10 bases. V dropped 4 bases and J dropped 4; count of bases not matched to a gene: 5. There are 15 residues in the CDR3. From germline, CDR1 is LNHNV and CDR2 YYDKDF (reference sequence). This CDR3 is CATSILAGGADTQYF. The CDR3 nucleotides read TGTGCCACCAGCATTTTAGCGGGGGGTGCAGATACGCAGTATTTT.

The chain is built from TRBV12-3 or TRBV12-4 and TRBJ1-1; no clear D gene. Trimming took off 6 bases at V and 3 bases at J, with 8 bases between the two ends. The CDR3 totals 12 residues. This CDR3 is CASRPRDTEAFF. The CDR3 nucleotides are TGTGCCAGCAGACCTAGGGACACTGAAGCTTTCTTT.

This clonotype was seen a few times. CDR3 sequence (DNA): TGTGCCAGCAGTCCGATTCAAGGGGTCACTGAAGCTTTCTTT. This codes for CASSPIQGVTEAFF. The rearrangement joins TRBV6-2 or TRBV6-3 to TRBJ1-1, with D maybe TRBD1 (5 bases). The CDR3 totals 14 residues. Trimming stripped 5 bases from V and 4 bases from J, with 14 bases between. The germline V gene encodes CDR1 MNHEY and CDR2 SVGEGT.

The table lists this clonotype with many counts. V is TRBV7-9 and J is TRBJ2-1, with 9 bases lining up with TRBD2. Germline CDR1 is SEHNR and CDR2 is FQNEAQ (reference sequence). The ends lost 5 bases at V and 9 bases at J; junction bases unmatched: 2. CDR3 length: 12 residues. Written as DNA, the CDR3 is TGTGCCAGCAGCCTTAGCGGGGGTGAGCAGTTCTTC. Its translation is CASSLSGGEQFF.

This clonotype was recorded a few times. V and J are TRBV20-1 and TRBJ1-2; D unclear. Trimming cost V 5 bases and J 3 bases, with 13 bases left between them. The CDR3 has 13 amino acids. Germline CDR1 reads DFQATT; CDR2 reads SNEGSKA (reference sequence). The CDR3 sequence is CSAVKPVDYGYTF. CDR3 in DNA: TGCAGTGCTGTAAAACCGGTAGACTATGGCTACACCTTC.

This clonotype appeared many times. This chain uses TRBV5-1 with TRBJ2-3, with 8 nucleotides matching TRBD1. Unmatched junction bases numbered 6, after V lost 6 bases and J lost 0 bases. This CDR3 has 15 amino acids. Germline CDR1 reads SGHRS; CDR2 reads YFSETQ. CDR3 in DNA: TGCGCCAGCACCCTCGGACAGGGAAGCACAGATACGCAGTATTTT. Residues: CASTLGQGSTDTQYF.

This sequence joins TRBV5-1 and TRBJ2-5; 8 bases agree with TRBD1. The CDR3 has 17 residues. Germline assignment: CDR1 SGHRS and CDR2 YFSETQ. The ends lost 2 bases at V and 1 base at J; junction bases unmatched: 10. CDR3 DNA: TGCGCCAGCAGCTTTGGGGCCATAACAGGGGGCCAAGAGACCCAGTACTTC. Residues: CASSFGAITGGQETQYF.

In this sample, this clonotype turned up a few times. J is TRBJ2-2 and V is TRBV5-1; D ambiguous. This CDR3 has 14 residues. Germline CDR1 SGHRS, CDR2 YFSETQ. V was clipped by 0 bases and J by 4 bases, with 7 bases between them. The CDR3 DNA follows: TGCGCCAGCAGCTTGGCTGCCAGCACCGGGGAGCTGTTTTTT. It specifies CASSLAASTGELFF.

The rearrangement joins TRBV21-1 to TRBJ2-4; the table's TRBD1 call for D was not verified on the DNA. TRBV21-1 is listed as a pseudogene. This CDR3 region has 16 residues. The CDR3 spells CASTQIMPGPKNIQYF. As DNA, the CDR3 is TGTGCCAGCACCCAAATAATGCCGGGACCTAAAAACATTCAGTACTTC.

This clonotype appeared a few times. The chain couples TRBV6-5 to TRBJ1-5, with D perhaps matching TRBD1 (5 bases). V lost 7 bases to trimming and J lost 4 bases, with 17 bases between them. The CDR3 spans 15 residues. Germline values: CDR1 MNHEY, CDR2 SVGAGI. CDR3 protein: CASKEWGNVNQPQHF. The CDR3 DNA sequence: TGTGCCAGCAAAGAATGGGGCAATGTGAATCAGCCCCAGCATTTT.

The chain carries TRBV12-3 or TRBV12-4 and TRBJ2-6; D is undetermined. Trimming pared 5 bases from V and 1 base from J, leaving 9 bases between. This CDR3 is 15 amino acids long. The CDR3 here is CASSQPPSGANVLTF. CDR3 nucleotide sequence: TGTGCCAGCAGTCAACCACCGTCTGGGGCCAACGTCCTGACTTTC.

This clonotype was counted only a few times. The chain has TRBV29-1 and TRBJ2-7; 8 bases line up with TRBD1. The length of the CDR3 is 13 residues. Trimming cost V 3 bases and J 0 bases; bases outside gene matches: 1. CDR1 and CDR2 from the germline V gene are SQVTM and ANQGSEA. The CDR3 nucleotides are TGCAGCGTTGAGACAGGGGCCTCCTACGAGCAGTACTTC. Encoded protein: CSVETGASYEQYF.

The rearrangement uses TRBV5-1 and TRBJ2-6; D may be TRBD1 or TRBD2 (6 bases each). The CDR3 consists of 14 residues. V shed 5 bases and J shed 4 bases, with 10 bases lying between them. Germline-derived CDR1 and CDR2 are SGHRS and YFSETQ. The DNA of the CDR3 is TGCGCCAGCAGACGGGGGCTCGGGGCCAACGTCCTGACTTTC. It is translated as CASRRGLGANVLTF.

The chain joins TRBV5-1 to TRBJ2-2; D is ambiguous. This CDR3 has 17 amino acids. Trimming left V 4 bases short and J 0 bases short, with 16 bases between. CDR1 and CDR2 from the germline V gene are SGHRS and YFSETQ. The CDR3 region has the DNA TGCGCCAGCAGCACACGGACGGGTTTCGCGAACACCGGGGAGCTGTTTTTT. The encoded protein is CASSTRTGFANTGELFF.

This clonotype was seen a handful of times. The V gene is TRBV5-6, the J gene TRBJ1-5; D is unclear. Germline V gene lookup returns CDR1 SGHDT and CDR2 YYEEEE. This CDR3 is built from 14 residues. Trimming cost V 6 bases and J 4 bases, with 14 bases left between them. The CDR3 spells CASILATGNQPQHF. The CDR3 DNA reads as TGTGCCAGCATCCTCGCAACGGGGAATCAGCCCCAGCATTTT.

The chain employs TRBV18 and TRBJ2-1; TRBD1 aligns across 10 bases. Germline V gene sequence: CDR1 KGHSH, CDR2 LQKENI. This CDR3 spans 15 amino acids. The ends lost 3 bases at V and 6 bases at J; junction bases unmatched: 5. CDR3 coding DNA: TGTGCCAGCTCACCCGGGGGACAGGGGTTCAATGAGCAGTTCTTC. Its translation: CASSPGGQGFNEQFF.

CDR3 DNA sequence: TGTGCCATCGCGAGGTCTAAGGGAAATCAGCCCCAGCATTTT. This codes for CAIARSKGNQPQHF. The V gene is TRBV10-3, the J gene TRBJ1-5; D gene ambiguous. The CDR3 totals 14 residues. V lost 8 bases, J lost 4 bases, and 15 bases lay in between. CDR1 is ENHRY and CDR2 is SYGVKD in the germline V gene.

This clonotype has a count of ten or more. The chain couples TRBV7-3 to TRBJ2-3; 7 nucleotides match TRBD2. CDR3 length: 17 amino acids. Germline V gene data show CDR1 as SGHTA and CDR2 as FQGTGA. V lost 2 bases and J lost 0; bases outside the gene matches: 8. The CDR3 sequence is CASSLGSGATSTDTQYF. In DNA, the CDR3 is TGTGCCAGCAGCTTAGGAAGCGGGGCGACTAGCACAGATACGCAGTATTTT.

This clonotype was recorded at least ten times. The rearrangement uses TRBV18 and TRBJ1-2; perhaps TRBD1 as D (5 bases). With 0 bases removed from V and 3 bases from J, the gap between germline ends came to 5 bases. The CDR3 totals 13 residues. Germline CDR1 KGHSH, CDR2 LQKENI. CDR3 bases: TGTGCCAGCTCACCACCAGGGGACTATGGCTACACCTTC. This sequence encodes CASSPPGDYGYTF.

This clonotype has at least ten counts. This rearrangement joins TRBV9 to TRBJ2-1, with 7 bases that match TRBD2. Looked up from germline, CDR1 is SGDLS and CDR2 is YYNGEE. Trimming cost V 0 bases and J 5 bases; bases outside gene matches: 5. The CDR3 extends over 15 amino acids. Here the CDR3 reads CASSVGGGVNNEQFF. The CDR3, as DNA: TGTGCCAGCAGCGTAGGTGGGGGGGTTAACAATGAGCAGTTCTTC.